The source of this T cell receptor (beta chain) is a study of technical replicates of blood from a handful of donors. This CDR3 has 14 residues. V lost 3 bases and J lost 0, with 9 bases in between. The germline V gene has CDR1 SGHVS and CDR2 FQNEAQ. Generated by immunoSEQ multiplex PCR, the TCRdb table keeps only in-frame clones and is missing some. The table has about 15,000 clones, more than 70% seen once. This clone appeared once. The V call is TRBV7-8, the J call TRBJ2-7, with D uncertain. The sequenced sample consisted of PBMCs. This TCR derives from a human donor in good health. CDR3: CASSFGPSSYEQYF. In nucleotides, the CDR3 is TGTGCCAGCAGCTTTGGTCCCAGCTCCTACGAGCAGTACTTC. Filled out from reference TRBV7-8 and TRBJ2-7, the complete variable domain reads GAGVSQSPRYKVAKRGQDVALRCDPISGHVSLFWYQQALGQGPEFLTYFQNEAQLDKSGLPSDRFFAERPEGSVSTLKIQRTQQEDSAVYLCASSFGPSSYEQYFGPGTRLTVT.